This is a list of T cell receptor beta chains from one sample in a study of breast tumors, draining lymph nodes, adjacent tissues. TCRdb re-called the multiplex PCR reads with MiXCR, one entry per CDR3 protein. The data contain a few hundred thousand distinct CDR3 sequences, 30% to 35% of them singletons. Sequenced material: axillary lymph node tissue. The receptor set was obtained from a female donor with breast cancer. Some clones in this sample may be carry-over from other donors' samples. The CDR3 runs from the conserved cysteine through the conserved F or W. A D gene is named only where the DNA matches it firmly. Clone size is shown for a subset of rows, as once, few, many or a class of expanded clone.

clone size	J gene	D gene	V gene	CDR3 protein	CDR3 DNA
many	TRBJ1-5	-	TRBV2	CASSVLGGNQPQHF	TGTGCCAGCAGTGTATTAGGGGGCAATCAGCCCCAGCATTTT
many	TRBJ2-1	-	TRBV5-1	CASTVGGANDEQFF	TGCGCCAGCACCGTGGGGGGGGCTAACGATGAGCAGTTCTTC
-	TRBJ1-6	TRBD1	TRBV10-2	CASRPDRGNSPLHF	TGCGCCAGCAGACCCGACAGGGGGAATTCACCCCTCCACTTT
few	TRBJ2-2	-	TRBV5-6	CASSFLGKWGDQVSGELFF	TGTGCCAGCAGCTTCCTGGGTAAGTGGGGGGATCAGGTTTCCGGGGAGCTGTTTTTT
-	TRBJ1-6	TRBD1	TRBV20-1	CSARGDPIHF	TGCAGTGCCAGGGGGGACCCCATCCACTTT
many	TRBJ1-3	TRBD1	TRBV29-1	CSVRTGSGNTIYF	TGCAGCGTTCGGACAGGGTCTGGAAACACCATATATTTT
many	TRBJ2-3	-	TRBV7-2	CASSFVDYSDTQYF	TGTGCCAGCAGCTTCGTGGACTACTCAGATACGCAGTATTTT
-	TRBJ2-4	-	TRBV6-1	CASSEAVNIQYF	TGTGCCAGCAGTGAAGCGGTAAACATTCAGTACTTC
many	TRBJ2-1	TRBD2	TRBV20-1	CSARTPGLGYNEQFF	TGCAGTGCTAGAACGCCGGGACTAGGTTACAATGAGCAGTTCTTC
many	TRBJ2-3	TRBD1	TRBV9	CASSVLTGGASTKADTQYF	TGTGCCAGCAGCGTACTGACAGGGGGGGCCAGCACTAAGGCAGATACGCAGTATTTT
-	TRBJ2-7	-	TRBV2	CASSGKDGPYEQYF	TGTGCCAGCAGCGGAAAGGACGGCCCTTACGAGCAGTACTTC
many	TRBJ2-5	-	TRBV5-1	CASSSSRTQYF	TGCGCCAGCAGCTCATCGAGGACCCAGTACTTC
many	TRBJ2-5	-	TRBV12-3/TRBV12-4	CASSYRYQETQYF	TGTGCCAGCAGTTACAGGTATCAAGAGACCCAGTACTTC
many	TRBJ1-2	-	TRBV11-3	CASSLGSYGYTF	TGTGCCAGCAGCTTAGGGAGCTATGGCTACACCTTC
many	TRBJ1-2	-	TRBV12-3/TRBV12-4	CASKPANYGYTF	TGTGCCAGCAAGCCGGCTAACTATGGCTACACCTTC
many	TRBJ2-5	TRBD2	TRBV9	CASSVEGSGVQETQYF	TGTGCCAGCAGCGTAGAGGGAAGCGGGGTTCAAGAGACCCAGTACTTC
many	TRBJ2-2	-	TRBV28	CASGLGIGELFF	TGTGCCAGCGGATTAGGGATCGGGGAGCTGTTTTTT
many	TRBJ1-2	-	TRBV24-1	CATSDKGNYGYTF	TGTGCCACCAGTGATAAGGGAAACTATGGCTACACCTTC
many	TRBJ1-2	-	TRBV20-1	CSAPHPPDGYTF	TGCAGTGCTCCACATCCGCCTGATGGCTACACCTTC
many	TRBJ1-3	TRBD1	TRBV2	CASRPRTGSGNTIYF	TGTGCCAGCAGACCGCGGACAGGGTCTGGAAACACCATATATTTT
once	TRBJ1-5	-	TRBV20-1	CSAGAGLQPPHF	TGCAGTGCTGGAGCCGGGCTGCAGCCCCCGCATTTT
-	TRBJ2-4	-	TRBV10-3	CAISEGGAGNIQYF	TGTGCCATCAGTGAAGGAGGGGCCGGGAACATTCAGTACTTC
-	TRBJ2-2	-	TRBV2	CARRGGANGELFF	TGTGCCCGCCGCGGCGGGGCGAACGGGGAGCTGTTTTTT
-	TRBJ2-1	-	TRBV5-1	CASRTAVLGEQFF	TGCGCCAGCAGGACCGCGGTCTTGGGTGAGCAGTTCTTC
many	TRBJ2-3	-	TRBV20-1	CSARGGALDTQYF	TGCAGTGCTAGAGGAGGGGCTTTAGATACGCAGTATTTT
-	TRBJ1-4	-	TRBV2	CASRTGLFF	TGTGCCAGCAGGACGGGACTGTTTTTT
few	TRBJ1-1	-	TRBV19	CASSVYLSGGSTEAFF	TGTGCCAGTAGTGTTTACCTTTCAGGTGGGAGCACTGAAGCTTTCTTT
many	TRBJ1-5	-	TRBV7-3	CASSLTPKPGTVENQPQHF	TGTGCCAGCAGCCTAACCCCTAAGCCGGGGACTGTTGAGAATCAGCCCCAGCATTTT
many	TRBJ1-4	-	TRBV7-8	CASSLITGPTGKLFF	TGTGCCAGCAGCCTCATAACAGGGCCCACTGGGAAACTGTTTTTT
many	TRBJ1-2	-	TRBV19	CASSMGGGANYGYTF	TGTGCCAGTAGTATGGGAGGGGGTGCTAACTATGGCTACACCTTC
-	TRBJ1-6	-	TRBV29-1	CSVGEGGDSPLHF	TGCAGCGTGGGGGAGGGGGGGGATTCACCCCTCCACTTT
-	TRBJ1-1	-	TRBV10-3	CASTKGGHMNTEAFF	TGTGCCAGCACCAAGGGGGGACACATGAACACTGAAGCTTTCTTT
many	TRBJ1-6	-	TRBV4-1	CASSQGRGNNSPLHF	TGCGCCAGCAGCCAAGGGAGGGGTAATAATTCACCCCTCCACTTT
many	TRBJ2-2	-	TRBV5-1	CASSDQATGELFF	TGCGCCAGCAGCGACCAGGCTACCGGGGAGCTGTTTTTT
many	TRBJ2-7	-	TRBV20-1	CSAKGAGGGYEQYF	TGCAGTGCTAAGGGGGCGGGAGGAGGCTACGAGCAGTACTTC
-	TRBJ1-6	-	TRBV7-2	CASSLGGGLDNSPLHF	TGTGCCAGCAGCTTAGGGGGGGGGCTCGATAATTCACCCCTCCACTTT
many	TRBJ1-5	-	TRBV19	CASNGHPNQPQHF	TGTGCCTCTAACGGGCATCCCAATCAGCCCCAGCATTTT
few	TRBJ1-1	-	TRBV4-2	CASSQLQGTTEAFF	TGTGCCAGCAGCCAACTACAGGGTACCACTGAAGCTTTCTTT
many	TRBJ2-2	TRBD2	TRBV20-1	CSARTSGRSGELFF	TGCAGTGCTAGGACTAGCGGGAGGTCCGGGGAGCTGTTTTTT
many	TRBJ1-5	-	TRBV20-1	CSARRRAQPQHF	TGCAGTGCTAGACGAAGGGCCCAGCCCCAGCATTTT
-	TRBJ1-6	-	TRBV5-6	CASSLVRQGRNGYNSPLHF	TGTGCCAGCAGCTTGGTCCGGCAGGGACGGAATGGCTATAATTCACCCCTCCACTTT
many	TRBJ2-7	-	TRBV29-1	CSFWGPNQGEQYF	TGCAGCTTTTGGGGACCGAACCAGGGGGAGCAGTACTTC
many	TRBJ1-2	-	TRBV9	CASSVVSQGANYGYTF	TGTGCCAGCAGCGTAGTTTCGCAGGGCGCTAACTATGGCTACACCTTC
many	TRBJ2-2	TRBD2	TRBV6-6	CASSYPTGTSISGELFF	TGTGCCAGCAGTTACCCGACCGGGACTAGTATCTCCGGGGAGCTGTTTTTT
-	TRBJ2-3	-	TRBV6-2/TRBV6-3	CASRTHQGLRADTQYF	TGTGCCAGCAGAACACACCAGGGGCTCAGGGCAGATACGCAGTATTTT
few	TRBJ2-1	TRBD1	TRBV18	CASSPVDRGRQFF	TGTGCCAGCTCACCTGTGGACAGGGGGCGGCAGTTCTTC
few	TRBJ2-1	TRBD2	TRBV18	CASSPPSTGGMNEQFF	TGTGCCAGCTCACCACCGTCAACGGGAGGGATGAATGAGCAGTTCTTC
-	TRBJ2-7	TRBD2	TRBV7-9	CASSLQLAGRGEQHF	TGTGCCAGCAGCTTACAACTAGCGGGAAGGGGCGAGCAGCACTTC
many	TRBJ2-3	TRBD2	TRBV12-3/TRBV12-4	CASSRSGGNTDTQYF	TGTGCCAGCAGCCGTAGCGGGGGTAACACAGATACGCAGTATTTT
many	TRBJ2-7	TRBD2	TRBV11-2	CASSLSGEYYEQYF	TGTGCCAGCAGCCTCAGCGGGGAGTACTACGAGCAGTACTTC
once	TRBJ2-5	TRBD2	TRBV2	CASSESGLAGGETQYF	TGTGCCAGCAGCGAGTCGGGACTAGCGGGAGGGGAGACCCAGTACTTC